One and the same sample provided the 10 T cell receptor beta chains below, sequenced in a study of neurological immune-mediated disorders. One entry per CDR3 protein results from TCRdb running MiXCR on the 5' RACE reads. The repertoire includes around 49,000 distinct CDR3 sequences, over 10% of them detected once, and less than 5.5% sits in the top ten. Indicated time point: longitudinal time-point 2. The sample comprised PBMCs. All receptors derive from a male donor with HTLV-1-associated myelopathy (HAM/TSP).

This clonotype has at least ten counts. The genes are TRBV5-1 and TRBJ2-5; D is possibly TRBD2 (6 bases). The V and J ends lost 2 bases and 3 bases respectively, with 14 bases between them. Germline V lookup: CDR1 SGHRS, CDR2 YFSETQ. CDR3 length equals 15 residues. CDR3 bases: TGCGCCAGCAGCTTAGGCGGGACGGGAAAAGAGACCCAGTACTTC. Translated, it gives CASSLGGTGKETQYF. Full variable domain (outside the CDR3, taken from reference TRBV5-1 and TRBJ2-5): KAGVTQTPRYLIKTRGQQVTLSCSPISGHRSVSWYQQTPGQGLQFLFEYFSETQRNKGNFPGRFSGRQFSNSRSEMNVSTLELGDSALYLCASSLGGTGKETQYFGPGTRLLVL.

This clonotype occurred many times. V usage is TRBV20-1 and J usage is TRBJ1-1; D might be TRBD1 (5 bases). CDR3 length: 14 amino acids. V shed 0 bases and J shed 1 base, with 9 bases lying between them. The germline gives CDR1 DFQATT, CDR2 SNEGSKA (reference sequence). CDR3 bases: TGCAGTGCTAGAGAAGGGGTTTCGAACACTGAAGCTTTCTTT. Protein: CSAREGVSNTEAFF.

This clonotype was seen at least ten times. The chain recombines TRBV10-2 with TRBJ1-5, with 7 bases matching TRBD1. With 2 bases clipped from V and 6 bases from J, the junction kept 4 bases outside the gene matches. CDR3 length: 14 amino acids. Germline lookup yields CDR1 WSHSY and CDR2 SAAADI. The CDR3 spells CASSETGEFQPQHF. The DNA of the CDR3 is TGCGCCAGCAGTGAGACAGGGGAATTTCAGCCCCAGCATTTT.

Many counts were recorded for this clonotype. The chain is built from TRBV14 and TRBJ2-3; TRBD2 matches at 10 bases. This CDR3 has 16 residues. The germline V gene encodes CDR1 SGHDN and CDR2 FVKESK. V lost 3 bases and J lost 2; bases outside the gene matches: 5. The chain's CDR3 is CASSHLAGDLTDTQYF. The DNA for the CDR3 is TGTGCCAGCAGCCACCTAGCGGGGGACCTCACAGATACGCAGTATTTT.

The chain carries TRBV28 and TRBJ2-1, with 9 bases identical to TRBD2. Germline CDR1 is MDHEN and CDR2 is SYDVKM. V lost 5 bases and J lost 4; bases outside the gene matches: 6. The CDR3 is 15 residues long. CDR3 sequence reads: CASSDSGGVYNEQFF. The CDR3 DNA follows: TGTGCCAGCAGTGATAGCGGGGGAGTGTACAATGAGCAGTTCTTC.

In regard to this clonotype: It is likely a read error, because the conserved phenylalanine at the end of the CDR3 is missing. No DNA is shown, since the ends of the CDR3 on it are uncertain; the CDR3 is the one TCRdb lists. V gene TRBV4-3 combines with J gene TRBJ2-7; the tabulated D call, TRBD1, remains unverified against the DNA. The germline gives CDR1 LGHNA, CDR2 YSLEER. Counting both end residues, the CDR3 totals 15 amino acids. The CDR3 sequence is CASSQDMGQTYEQDL.

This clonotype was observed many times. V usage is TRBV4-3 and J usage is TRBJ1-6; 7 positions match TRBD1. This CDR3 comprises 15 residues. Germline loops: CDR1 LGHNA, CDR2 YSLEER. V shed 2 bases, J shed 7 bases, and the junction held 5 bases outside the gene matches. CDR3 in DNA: TGCGCCAGCAGCCAATCGACAGGGTGGAATTCACCCCTCCACTTT. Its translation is CASSQSTGWNSPLHF.

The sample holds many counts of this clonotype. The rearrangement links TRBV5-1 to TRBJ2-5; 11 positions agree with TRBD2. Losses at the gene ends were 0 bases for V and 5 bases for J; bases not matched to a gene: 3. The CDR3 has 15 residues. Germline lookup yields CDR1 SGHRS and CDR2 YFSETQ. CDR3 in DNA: TGCGCCAGCAGCTTGGCCACTAGCGGGGGCGAGACCCAGTACTTC. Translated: CASSLATSGGETQYF.

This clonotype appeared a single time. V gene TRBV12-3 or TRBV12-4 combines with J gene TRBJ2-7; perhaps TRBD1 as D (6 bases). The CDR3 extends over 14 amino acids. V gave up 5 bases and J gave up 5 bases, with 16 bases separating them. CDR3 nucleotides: TGTGCCAGCAGTATAATAGCAGGGGTTCACGAGCAGTACTTC. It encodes CASSIIAGVHEQYF.

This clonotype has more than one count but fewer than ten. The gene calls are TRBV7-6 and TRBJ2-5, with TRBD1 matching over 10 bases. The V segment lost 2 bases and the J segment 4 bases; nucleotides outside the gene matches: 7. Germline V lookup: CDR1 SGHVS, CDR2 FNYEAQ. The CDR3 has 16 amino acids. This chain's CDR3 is CASSLNKGQGPETQYF. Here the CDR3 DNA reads TGTGCCAGCAGCTTAAATAAGGGACAGGGGCCAGAGACCCAGTACTTC.